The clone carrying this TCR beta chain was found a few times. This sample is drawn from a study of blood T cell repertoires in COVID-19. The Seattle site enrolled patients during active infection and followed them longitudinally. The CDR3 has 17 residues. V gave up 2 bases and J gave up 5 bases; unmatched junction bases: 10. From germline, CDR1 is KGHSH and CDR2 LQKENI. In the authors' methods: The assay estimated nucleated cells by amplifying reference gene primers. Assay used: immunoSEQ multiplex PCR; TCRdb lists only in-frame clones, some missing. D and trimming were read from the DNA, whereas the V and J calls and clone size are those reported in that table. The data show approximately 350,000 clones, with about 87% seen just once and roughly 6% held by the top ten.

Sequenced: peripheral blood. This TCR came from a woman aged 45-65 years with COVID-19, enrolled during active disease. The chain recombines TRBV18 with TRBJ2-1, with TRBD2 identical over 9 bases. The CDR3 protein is CASSPMASGAANNEQFF. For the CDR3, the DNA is TGTGCCAGCTCACCAATGGCTAGCGGGGCGGCTAACAATGAGCAGTTCTTC.